Detailed here is one TCR beta chain. This sample was included in a study of blood T cell repertoires in COVID-19. Authors' processing steps: Amplifying reference gene primers gave estimates of nucleated cell counts. The method was immunoSEQ multiplex PCR; TCRdb's version includes in-frame clones alone and lacks a portion of them. V, J and clone size reflect that table, while D and trimming were determined from the DNA. The sample yields some 200,000 clones, under 85% seen once. V lost 3 bases, J lost 5 bases, and 18 bases lay in between. CDR1 and CDR2 from the germline V gene are SGHRS and YFSETQ. The CDR3 totals 16 residues. Patients at the Seattle site were enrolled during active infection and followed longitudinally.

The sequencing input was peripheral blood. The chain employs TRBV5-1 and TRBJ2-1; D is possibly TRBD2 (6 bases). The source is a woman aged 80 or over with COVID-19, enrolled during active disease. CDR3 DNA sequence: TGCGCCAGCAGCTCCCTTTATCGCGGAGGGGACAATGAGCAGTTCTTC. Its protein product is CASSSLYRGGDNEQFF.